This T cell receptor (beta chain) was sequenced in a study of blood T cell repertoires in COVID-19. Here immunoSEQ multiplex PCR was the method, and the copy in TCRdb shows in-frame clones only, minus some. The sample comprises 350,000 to 450,000 clones, about 88% of which are singletons, and 1.4% rests with the top ten. The germline V gene encodes CDR1 SGHRS and CDR2 YFSETQ. This CDR3 comprises 15 residues. V shed 0 bases and J shed 1 base, with 10 bases lying between them. This receptor was identified in a woman between 18 and 30 years old who had been exposed to COVID-19. The rearrangement links TRBV5-1 to TRBJ1-2; tentative D call: TRBD1 (5 bases). The sequenced sample was PBMCs or T cells enriched from blood (not recorded which). In nucleotides, the CDR3 is TGCGCCAGCAGCTTGGGGGGCAGAAATAACTATGGCTACACCTTC. As protein: CASSLGGRNNYGYTF.